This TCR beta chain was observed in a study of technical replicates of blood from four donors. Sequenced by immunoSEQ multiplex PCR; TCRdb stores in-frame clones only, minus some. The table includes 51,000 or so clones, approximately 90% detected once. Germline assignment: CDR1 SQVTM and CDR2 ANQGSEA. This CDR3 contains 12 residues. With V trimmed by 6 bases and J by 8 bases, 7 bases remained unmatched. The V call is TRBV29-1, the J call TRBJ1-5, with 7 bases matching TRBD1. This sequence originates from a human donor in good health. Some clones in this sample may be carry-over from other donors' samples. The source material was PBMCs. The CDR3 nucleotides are TGCAGCGTGGGACAGTGGGATGAGCCCCAGCATTTT. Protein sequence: CSVGQWDEPQHF.